This T cell receptor beta chain was profiled in a study of OX40 agonist ivuxolimab in advanced cancers. Germline lookup yields CDR1 SGHDN and CDR2 FVKESK. Trimming stripped 4 bases from V and 3 bases from J, with 15 bases between. The CDR3 totals 15 residues. The method was immunoSEQ multiplex PCR; TCRdb's version includes in-frame clones alone and lacks a portion of them. The table records 71,000 or so clones, around 83% of them present only once. The rearrangement joins TRBV14 to TRBJ1-2, with D possibly matching TRBD1 (5 bases). This receptor was identified in an adult with an advanced solid tumor such as melanoma, head and neck, liver or kidney cancer. This specimen consisted of CD4+ or CD8+ T cells sorted from blood, obtained in a trial of the OX40 agonist ivuxolimab. The CDR3 sequence is CASSPPGRSYYGYTF. The CDR3 nucleotides read TGTGCCAGCAGCCCCCCGGGACGGAGTTACTATGGCTACACCTTC.